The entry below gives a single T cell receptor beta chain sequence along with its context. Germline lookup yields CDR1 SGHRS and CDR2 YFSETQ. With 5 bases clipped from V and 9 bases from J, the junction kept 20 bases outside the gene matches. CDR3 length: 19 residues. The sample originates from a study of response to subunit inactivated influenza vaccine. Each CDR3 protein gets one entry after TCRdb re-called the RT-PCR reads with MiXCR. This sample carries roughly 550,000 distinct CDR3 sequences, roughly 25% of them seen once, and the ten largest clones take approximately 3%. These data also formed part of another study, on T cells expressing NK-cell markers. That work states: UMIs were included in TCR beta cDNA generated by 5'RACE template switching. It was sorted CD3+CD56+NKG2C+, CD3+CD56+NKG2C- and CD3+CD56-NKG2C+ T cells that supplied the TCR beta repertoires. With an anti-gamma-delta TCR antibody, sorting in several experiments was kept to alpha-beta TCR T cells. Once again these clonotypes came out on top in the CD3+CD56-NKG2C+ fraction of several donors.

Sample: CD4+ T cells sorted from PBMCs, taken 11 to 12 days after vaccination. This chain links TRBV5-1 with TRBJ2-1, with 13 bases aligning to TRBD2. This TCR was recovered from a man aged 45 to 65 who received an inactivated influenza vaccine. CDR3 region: CASSQDGLAGAWGFREQFF. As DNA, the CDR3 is TGCGCCAGCAGTCAGGACGGACTAGCGGGAGCGTGGGGCTTCCGTGAGCAGTTCTTC.